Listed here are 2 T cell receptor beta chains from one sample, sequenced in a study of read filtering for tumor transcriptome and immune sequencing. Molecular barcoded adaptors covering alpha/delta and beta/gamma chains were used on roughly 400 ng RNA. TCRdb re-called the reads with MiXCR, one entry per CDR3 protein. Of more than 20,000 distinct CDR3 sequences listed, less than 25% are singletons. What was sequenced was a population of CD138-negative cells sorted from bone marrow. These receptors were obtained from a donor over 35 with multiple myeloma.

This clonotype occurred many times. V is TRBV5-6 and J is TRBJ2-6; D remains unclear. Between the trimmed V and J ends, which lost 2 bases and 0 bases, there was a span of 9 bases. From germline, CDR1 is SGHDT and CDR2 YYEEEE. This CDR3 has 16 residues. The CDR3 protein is CASSFPVDSGANVLTF. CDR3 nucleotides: TGTGCCAGCAGCTTTCCGGTCGACTCTGGGGCCAACGTCCTGACTTTC. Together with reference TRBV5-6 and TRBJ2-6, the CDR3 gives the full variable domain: DAGVTQSPTHLIKTRGQQVTLRCSPKSGHDTVSWYQQALGQGPQFIFQYYEEEERQRGNFPDRFSGHQFPNYSSELNVNALLLGDSALYLCASSFPVDSGANVLTFGAGSRLTVL.

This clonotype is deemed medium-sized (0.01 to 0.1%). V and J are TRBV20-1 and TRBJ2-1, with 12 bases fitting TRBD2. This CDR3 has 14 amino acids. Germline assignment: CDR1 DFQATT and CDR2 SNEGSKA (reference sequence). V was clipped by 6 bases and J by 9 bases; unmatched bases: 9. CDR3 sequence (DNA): TGCAGTGCGCCGCTAGCGGGGGGGCCAAGTGAGCAGTTCTTC. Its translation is CSAPLAGGPSEQFF.